These 27 T cell receptor beta chains originate from one sample sequenced in a study of blood T cell repertoires in COVID-19. Profiling relied on immunoSEQ multiplex PCR, and the TCRdb table lists in-frame clones only, not all of them. The sample contains fewer than 300,000 clones, 75% to 90% of which appear only once. The specimen sequenced was PBMCs or T cells enriched from blood (not recorded which). The receptor set was obtained from a woman younger than 45 who had recovered from COVID-19.

This chain uses TRBV28 with TRBJ1-1, with TRBD1 matching 8 bases. V was clipped by 6 bases and J by 2 bases; unmatched bases: 8. CDR3 length: 15 residues. In germline, CDR1 is MDHEN, CDR2 SYDVKM. The CDR3 region has the DNA TGTGCCAGCAGCCGAGGGGACAGGATTAACACTGAAGCTTTCTTT. Its protein product is CASSRGDRINTEAFF.

In this sample, this clone turned up a few times. The chain employs TRBV7-9 and TRBJ2-3, with 9 bases that match TRBD2. Germline CDR1 reads SEHNR; CDR2 reads FQNEAQ (reference sequence). Trimming took 4 bases from V and 4 from J; bases not matched to a gene: 9. The CDR3 has 16 residues. For the CDR3, the DNA is TGTGCCAGCAGCTCCTTGGGACTAGCCAGACCAGATACGCAGTATTTT. Translating gives CASSSLGLARPDTQYF.

V gene TRBV28 combines with J gene TRBJ1-2; 9 bases align to TRBD1. From germline, CDR1 is MDHEN and CDR2 SYDVKM. The V gene end was trimmed by 6 bases and the J gene end by 5 bases; junction bases not matched to a gene: 1. The CDR3 runs to 12 residues. The CDR3 protein is CASRTGGYGYTF. CDR3 sequence (DNA): TGTGCCAGCAGGACAGGGGGGTATGGCTACACCTTC.

The V gene is TRBV11-2, the J gene TRBJ2-3; 9 bases map to TRBD2. CDR1 and CDR2 (germline): SGHAT, FQNNGV. V lost 3 bases and J lost 8; bases outside the gene matches: 6. CDR3 length: 14 amino acids. DNA of the CDR3: TGTGCCAGCAGCTTGGGGCGGGAGGGTGTTACGCAGTATTTT. This gives the protein CASSLGREGVTQYF.

The gene calls are TRBV6-5 and TRBJ2-7; D is possibly TRBD1 (6 bases). This CDR3 contains 13 residues. Trimming shortened V by 8 bases and J by 1 base, and 12 bases separated the two germline ends. CDR1 MNHEY and CDR2 SVGAGI come from the germline V gene. CDR3 protein: CASGRDTSYEQYF. CDR3 DNA: TGTGCCAGCGGCCGGGACACTTCCTACGAGCAGTACTTC.

The chain links TRBV19 to TRBJ1-1, with D perhaps matching TRBD1 (6 bases). Trimming removed 4 bases at V and 1 base at J, with 10 bases between. CDR3 length equals 14 residues. Per germline, CDR1 LNHDA and CDR2 SQIVND (reference sequence). CDR3 sequence: CASSRGLGNTEAFF. Here the CDR3 DNA reads TGTGCCAGTAGTAGGGGGCTGGGGAACACTGAAGCTTTCTTT.

V usage is TRBV15 and J usage is TRBJ2-3, with a possible D match to TRBD2 (6 bases). The CDR3 spans 13 residues. The V and J ends lost 7 bases and 1 base respectively, with 9 bases between them. Germline CDR1 and CDR2: LNHNV and YYDKDF (reference sequence). DNA for the CDR3: TGTGCCACCACGGCGGGACGCACAGATACGCAGTATTTT. Its protein is CATTAGRTDTQYF.

The rearrangement links TRBV23-1 to TRBJ1-5; D is perhaps TRBD1 (5 bases). TRBV23-1 is known as an ORF, though its function is uncertain. The CDR3 totals 18 residues. The V end was cut by 0 bases, the J end by 0 bases, with 15 bases between. The CDR3 bases are TGCGCCAGCAGTCAATCGATAGGGGCGGATTATAGCAATCAGCCCCAGCATTTT. It translates to CASSQSIGADYSNQPQHF.

This chain connects TRBV5-5 to TRBJ2-7; D possibly corresponds to TRBD1 (5 bases). Trimming stripped 4 bases from V and 6 bases from J, with 17 bases between. The CDR3 length is 14 residues. Per germline, CDR1 SGHKS and CDR2 YYEKEE (reference sequence). DNA of the CDR3: TGTGCCAGCAGCCCACCCCACAGGTACCTCGAGCAGTACTTC. Translation gives CASSPPHRYLEQYF. The full variable domain, rest sourced from reference TRBV5-5 and TRBJ2-7, is DAGVTQSPTHLIKTRGQQVTLRCSPISGHKSVSWYQQVLGQGPQFIFQYYEKEERGRGNFPDRFSARQFPNYSSELNVNALLLGDSALYLCASSPPHRYLEQYFGPGTRLTVT.

CDR3 in amino acids: CASSRDRMELQTQYF. CDR3 DNA sequence: TGTGCCAGCAGTCGGGACAGGATGGAGTTGCAAACCCAGTACTTC. The chain combines TRBV5-4 with TRBJ2-5, with 8 bases that match TRBD1. J was trimmed by 8 bases and V by 5 bases; bases with no gene match: 14. This CDR3 is 15 amino acids long. Per germline, CDR1 SGHNT and CDR2 YYREEE (reference sequence).

The CDR3 is CASSLSGTGTYEQYF. The CDR3 bases are TGTGCCAGCAGCTTGTCTGGGACAGGGACCTACGAGCAGTACTTC. The rearrangement joins TRBV5-4 to TRBJ2-7, with 9 positions matching TRBD1. The CDR3 contains 15 residues. The germline V gene encodes CDR1 SGHNT and CDR2 YYREEE (reference sequence). The ends lost 1 base at V and 2 bases at J; junction bases unmatched: 4.

The chain joins TRBV6-4 to TRBJ2-1; 8 bases line up with TRBD2. The germline V gene encodes CDR1 MRHNA and CDR2 SNTAGT. CDR3 length equals 15 residues. The ends lost 2 bases at V and 8 bases at J; junction bases unmatched: 8. CDR3 residues: CASSDRSGSSYEQFF. The CDR3 nucleotides read TGTGCCAGCAGTGACCGGAGCGGGAGTTCGTATGAGCAGTTCTTC.

The genes are TRBV5-6 and TRBJ2-1; 11 nucleotides align to TRBD2. Germline V gene data show CDR1 as SGHDT and CDR2 as YYEEEE. With 4 bases clipped from V and 6 bases from J, the junction kept 12 bases outside the gene matches. There are 17 residues in the CDR3. CDR3 in DNA: TGTGCCAGCAGCCCGGAGGCCCTAGCGGGAGGTCGCAATGAGCAGTTCTTC. Its translation: CASSPEALAGGRNEQFF. The complete variable domain, with remaining parts taken from reference TRBV5-6 and TRBJ2-1, reads DAGVTQSPTHLIKTRGQQVTLRCSPKSGHDTVSWYQQALGQGPQFIFQYYEEEERQRGNFPDRFSGHQFPNYSSELNVNALLLGDSALYLCASSPEALAGGRNEQFFGPGTRLTVL.

This sequence joins TRBV11-2 and TRBJ1-4; 8 bases line up with TRBD1. V shed 1 base and J 13 bases; nucleotides not matched to a gene: 5. Germline loops: CDR1 SGHAT, CDR2 FQNNGV. This CDR3 is built from 13 residues. CDR3 DNA: TGTGCCAGCAGCTTAGTACGGGACAGGCGACTGTTTTTT. This encodes CASSLVRDRRLFF.

The chain uses TRBV19 and TRBJ1-2; D is possibly TRBD1 (6 bases). The CDR3 sequence is 14 residues long. Between the trimmed V and J ends, which lost 1 base and 4 bases, there was a span of 10 bases. Germline V gene lookup returns CDR1 LNHDA and CDR2 SQIVND (reference sequence). The CDR3 spells CASSIGQGTYGYTF. In DNA form, the CDR3 reads TGTGCCAGTAGTATAGGGCAGGGGACCTATGGCTACACCTTC. Complete variable domain (other parts from reference TRBV19 and TRBJ1-2): DGGITQSPKYLFRKEGQNVTLSCEQNLNHDAMYWYRQDPGQGLRLIYYSQIVNDFQKGDIAEGYSVSREKKESFPLTVTSAQKNPTAFYLCASSIGQGTYGYTFGSGTRLTVV.

The V gene is TRBV2, the J gene TRBJ1-2, with TRBD1 matching 7 bases. Germline V gives CDR1 SNHLY, CDR2 FYNNEI. Trimming removed 8 bases from V and 7 bases from J; junction bases left unmatched: 10. The CDR3 has 13 residues. The DNA of the CDR3 is TGTGCCAGCTCAGGGGACAGCGAGCTTGGCTACACCTTC. Translated, it gives CASSGDSELGYTF. The full variable domain, with the rest looked up from reference TRBV2 and TRBJ1-2, is EPEVTQTPSHQVTQMGQEVILRCVPISNHLYFYWYRQILGQKVEFLVSFYNNEISEKSEIFDDQFSVERPDGSNFTLKIRSTKLEDSAMYFCASSGDSELGYTFGSGTRLTVV.

This clone was detected only a few times. This chain joins TRBV5-6 and TRBJ2-7; TRBD1 might be the D (5 bases). From germline, CDR1 is SGHDT and CDR2 YYEEEE. The V and J ends lost 4 bases and 2 bases respectively, with 10 bases between them. CDR3 length: 13 amino acids. The CDR3 nucleotides read TGTGCCAGCAGCGGCAGGGTACCCTACGAGCAGTACTTC. Its protein product is CASSGRVPYEQYF.

The chain links TRBV27 to TRBJ1-1, with D unresolved. The CDR3 loop spans 13 amino acids. Germline V CDR1 and CDR2: MNHEY, SMNVEV (reference sequence). V lost 3 bases and J lost 2, with 7 bases in between. The CDR3: CASSLGSNTEAFF. The CDR3 DNA follows: TGTGCCAGCAGTTTGGGCAGCAACACTGAAGCTTTCTTT.

The chain has TRBV15 and TRBJ2-1, with 10 bases that match TRBD2. Unmatched junction bases numbered 13, after V lost 1 base and J lost 7 bases. The CDR3 has 18 amino acids. In germline, CDR1 is LNHNV, CDR2 YYDKDF (reference sequence). The chain's CDR3 is CATSRVGLAGVVRNEQFF. The CDR3 DNA follows: TGTGCCACCAGCAGAGTCGGGCTAGCGGGAGTGGTGAGAAATGAGCAGTTCTTC.

This sequence joins TRBV18 and TRBJ1-3; 10 bases fit TRBD1. Germline values: CDR1 KGHSH, CDR2 LQKENI. Germline trimming cut 2 bases from V and 2 bases from J; bases unmatched to any gene: 9. This CDR3 region has 18 residues. The CDR3, as DNA: TGTGCCAGCTCACCAACTGACAGGGGGCAAATCACTGGAAACACCATATATTTT. Translation gives CASSPTDRGQITGNTIYF.

The chain recombines TRBV24-1 with TRBJ2-5; D possibly corresponds to TRBD1 (5 bases). The CDR3 loop spans 13 amino acids. The germline V gene encodes CDR1 KGHDR and CDR2 SFDVKD. V lost 4 bases and J lost 5, with 10 bases in between. Written as DNA, the CDR3 is TGTGCCACCAGTGACTGGGCAGGGGAGACCCAGTACTTC. Translation gives CATSDWAGETQYF.

The chain recombines TRBV15 with TRBJ1-1, with TRBD1 identical over 7 bases. V lost 5 bases, J lost 0 bases, and 3 bases stayed unmatched. Germline CDR1 and CDR2: LNHNV and YYDKDF (reference sequence). The CDR3 is 14 amino acids. CDR3: CATSVGQVNTEAFF. In DNA, the CDR3 is TGTGCCACCAGCGTAGGACAGGTGAACACTGAAGCTTTCTTT.

The chain couples TRBV28 to TRBJ2-3; 11 bases map to TRBD1. Germline V gene data show CDR1 as MDHEN and CDR2 as SYDVKM. Trimming took 0 bases from V and 5 from J; bases not matched to a gene: 13. CDR3 length: 19 amino acids. This chain's CDR3 is CASSLWSSSDRGQGDTQYF. CDR3 nucleotide sequence: TGTGCCAGCAGTTTATGGAGCTCTTCGGACAGGGGGCAGGGAGATACGCAGTATTTT.

This clone was recorded once. With a much larger clone just one base away, this may be a read error. This sequence joins TRBV7-2 and TRBJ1-6; D is unresolved. Germline assignment: CDR1 SGHTA and CDR2 FQGNSA. The CDR3 extends over 15 amino acids. The V and J ends lost 1 base and 0 bases respectively, with 4 bases between them. CDR3 sequence reads: CASSLGSSYNSPLHF. Here the CDR3 DNA reads TGTGCCAGCAGCTTAGGGAGCTCCTATAATTCACCCCTCCACTTT.

The rearrangement uses TRBV30 and TRBJ2-7, with D hard to call. The V gene lost 3 bases and the J gene lost 6 bases, with 12 bases spanning the gap. Germline V lookup: CDR1 GTSNPN, CDR2 SVGIG (reference sequence). The length of the CDR3 is 12 residues. The CDR3 region is CAWSSPPLEQYF. The CDR3 DNA reads TGTGCCTGGAGCTCTCCCCCCCTCGAGCAGTACTTC. The full variable domain, with the rest looked up from reference TRBV30 and TRBJ2-7, is SQTIHQWPATLVQPVGSPLSLECTVEGTSNPNLYWYRQAAGRGLQLLFYSVGIGQISSEVPQNLSASRPQDRQFILSSKKLLLSDSGFYLCAWSSPPLEQYFGPGTRLTVT.

CDR3 sequence reads: CAIKRGGEYGYTF. The CDR3 DNA reads TGTGCTATCAAACGGGGAGGGGAATATGGCTACACCTTC. V gene TRBV6-5 combines with J gene TRBJ1-2; the D gene is possibly TRBD1 (5 bases). This CDR3 has 13 amino acids. The V gene's germline CDR1 is MNHEY and CDR2 SVGAGI.

The chain carries TRBV7-9 and TRBJ1-1; TRBD1 agrees at 9 bases. The V gene's germline CDR1 is SEHNR and CDR2 FQNEAQ (reference sequence). The CDR3 runs to 15 residues. Trimming cost V 5 bases and J 0 bases; bases outside gene matches: 4. CDR3 amino acids: CASSLTGGMNTEAFF. In DNA form, the CDR3 reads TGTGCCAGCAGCCTAACAGGGGGCATGAACACTGAAGCTTTCTTT.